The next 29 T cell receptor beta chains were all read from a single sample in a study of human T cells and chemical hapten exposure. TCRdb independently ran MiXCR on the RACE reads; one entry per CDR3 protein. This table holds about 190,000 distinct CDR3 sequences, approximately 26% found once. The time point is: patch test 3, about 24 weeks after DPC sensitization. Treatment specified: therapeutic diphenylcyclopropenone sensitization with weekly scalp DPC. The specimen was whole blood, collected in connection with sensitization to the hapten diphenylcyclopropenone (DPC). Every receptor here comes from a woman aged 35 to 49 with alopecia areata. Some clones in this sample may be carry-over from other donors' samples.

This clonotype was counted between two and nine times. The J gene is TRBJ2-7, the V gene TRBV6-5; possibly TRBD1 for D (5 bases). The CDR3 length is 13 residues. V was shortened by 2 bases and J by 4 bases, with 9 bases between the two germline ends. Germline CDR1 and CDR2: MNHEY and SVGAGI. CDR3 sequence (DNA): TGTGCCAGCAGTTACGGGGCAGGGTACGAGCAGTACTTC. Translating it yields CASSYGAGYEQYF.

This chain links TRBV7-2 with TRBJ2-3; D is possibly TRBD2 (6 bases). V was pared by 0 bases and J by 4 bases, with 8 bases between. The germline CDR1 and CDR2 sequences are SGHTA and FQGNSA. The CDR3 contains 14 residues. CDR3 DNA sequence: TGTGCCAGCAGCTTAGCTAGCGGCTCAGATACGCAGTATTTT. It specifies CASSLASGSDTQYF.

This chain uses TRBV10-3 with TRBJ2-3; D call uncertain. Germline values: CDR1 ENHRY, CDR2 SYGVKD. This CDR3 contains 13 residues. Deletions cut 2 bases from V and 5 bases from J, with 8 bases between. CDR3 residues: CAISERAGDTQYF. The CDR3 nucleotides are TGTGCCATCAGTGAGAGGGCCGGAGATACGCAGTATTTT.

This clonotype was recorded a few times. The chain combines TRBV28 with TRBJ2-7, with D possibly TRBD1 on 6 matching bases. Trimming took off 5 bases at V and 7 bases at J, with 15 bases between the two ends. CDR1 and CDR2 from the germline V gene are MDHEN and SYDVKM. The CDR3 totals 13 residues. CDR3 loop: CASSATGESEQYF. The CDR3 DNA reads as TGTGCCAGCAGTGCGACAGGCGAGTCTGAGCAGTACTTC.

The J gene is TRBJ2-1, the V gene TRBV28; possible D gene TRBD1, 5 bases. Germline CDR1 is MDHEN and CDR2 is SYDVKM. The V end lost 8 bases, the J end lost 0 bases, and 8 bases lay between the germline ends. This CDR3 comprises 13 residues. CDR3 residues: CASQGSSYNEQFF. CDR3 in DNA: TGTGCCAGCCAGGGAAGCTCCTACAATGAGCAGTTCTTC.

This clonotype was counted a few times. The chain carries TRBV12-3 or TRBV12-4 and TRBJ1-5; D is unclear. Trimming pared 1 base from V and 0 bases from J, leaving 13 bases between. The CDR3 runs 17 residues. The chain's CDR3 is CASSLVAGVLSNQPQHF. The CDR3 coding sequence is TGTGCCAGCAGTTTAGTGGCAGGCGTTCTTAGCAATCAGCCCCAGCATTTT.

The rearrangement links TRBV7-2 to TRBJ2-7, with 12 bases that match TRBD2. Germline CDR1 reads SGHTA; CDR2 reads FQGNSA. With 5 bases clipped from V and 5 bases from J, the junction kept 7 bases outside the gene matches. This CDR3 is built from 15 residues. DNA of the CDR3: TGTGCCAGCAGCCCTAGGACTAGCGGGAAAGACGAGCAGTACTTC. This sequence encodes CASSPRTSGKDEQYF.

J is TRBJ2-3 and V is TRBV12-3 or TRBV12-4; TRBD2 matches at 8 bases. This CDR3 region has 15 residues. V trimming: 5 bases; J trimming: 2 bases; junction bases outside the gene matches: 6. CDR3: CASSEGAGVTDTQYF. CDR3 bases: TGTGCCAGCAGTGAAGGAGCGGGAGTCACAGATACGCAGTATTTT.

CDR3 sequence (DNA): TGCGCCAGCAGCCAAGAAACGGGGACGGCTTTCTTT. Its translation is CASSQETGTAFF. The V gene is TRBV4-3, the J gene TRBJ1-1; a possible D gene is TRBD1 (5 bases). The CDR3 totals 12 residues. Trimming took 0 bases from V and 11 from J, leaving 10 bases between them. CDR1 is LGHNA and CDR2 is YSLEER in the germline V gene.

This clonotype was observed a handful of times. The V call is TRBV29-1, the J call TRBJ2-7, with TRBD1 matching 8 bases. The CDR3 loop spans 13 amino acids. V lost 4 bases, J lost 0 bases, and 2 bases stayed unmatched. Germline-derived CDR1 and CDR2 are SQVTM and ANQGSEA. The CDR3 here is CSVVGTGSYEQYF. The CDR3 region has the DNA TGCAGCGTTGTAGGGACAGGCTCCTACGAGCAGTACTTC.

This clonotype was picked up a small number of times. The rearrangement links TRBV18 to TRBJ1-4; D gene unclear. The CDR3 is 17 amino acids. Looked up from germline, CDR1 is KGHSH and CDR2 is LQKENI. V lost 3 bases, J lost 3 bases, and 17 bases lay in between. The CDR3 sequence is CASSPQRSPAANEKLFF. Written as DNA, the CDR3 is TGTGCCAGCTCACCCCAACGAAGCCCCGCGGCTAATGAAAAACTGTTTTTT.

V gene TRBV5-4 combines with J gene TRBJ2-2; D gene unclear. The CDR3 sequence is 15 residues long. Germline V lookup: CDR1 SGHNT, CDR2 YYREEE (reference sequence). Trimming stripped 4 bases from V and 7 bases from J, with 17 bases between. Written as DNA, the CDR3 is TGTGCCAGCAGCCCGTACAGAGAGAGCCGCGGGGAGCTGTTTTTT. Residues: CASSPYRESRGELFF.

The rearrangement uses TRBV4-3 and TRBJ2-7; D unresolved. There are 17 residues in the CDR3. Deletions cut 0 bases from V and 2 bases from J, with 17 bases between. Germline V CDR1 and CDR2: LGHNA, YSLEER. The CDR3 region is CASSQEFGFSTPYEQYF. CDR3 nucleotide sequence: TGCGCCAGCAGCCAAGAATTTGGCTTTTCCACACCCTACGAGCAGTACTTC.

This chain connects TRBV28 to TRBJ1-2; maybe TRBD1 (5 bases). V was shortened by 2 bases and J by 4 bases, with 14 bases between the two germline ends. Germline V gives CDR1 MDHEN, CDR2 SYDVKM. CDR3 length: 15 amino acids. The CDR3 DNA reads as TGTGCCAGCAGTTTAAACTGGGGGGGAGGCTATGGCTACACCTTC. Encoded protein: CASSLNWGGGYGYTF.

The chain uses TRBV20-1 and TRBJ2-7; D not certain. The CDR3 contains 12 residues. Per germline, CDR1 DFQATT and CDR2 SNEGSKA (reference sequence). Deletions cut 0 bases from V and 0 bases from J, with 3 bases between. CDR3 coding DNA: TGCAGTGCTAGAGACAACTCCTACGAGCAGTACTTC. Protein sequence: CSARDNSYEQYF.

This clonotype has only a few counts. This chain joins TRBV7-8 and TRBJ2-1; TRBD2 aligns across 11 bases. This CDR3 is built from 19 residues. The germline V gene encodes CDR1 SGHVS and CDR2 FQNEAQ. Trimming at V came to 5 bases and at J to 1 base, leaving 13 bases not matched to a gene. The chain's CDR3 is CASSGTGTSGSGSYNEQFF. The CDR3 DNA reads TGTGCCAGCAGCGGCACCGGGACTAGCGGAAGCGGTTCCTACAATGAGCAGTTCTTC.

This clonotype was picked up a small number of times. The CDR3 here is CSVEGPATDTQYF. The CDR3 nucleotides are TGCAGCGTTGAGGGGCCCGCAACAGATACGCAGTATTTT. The chain recombines TRBV29-1 with TRBJ2-3, with a tentative D call TRBD1 (5 bases). CDR3 length equals 13 residues. Deletions cut 3 bases from V and 3 bases from J, with 10 bases between. In germline, CDR1 is SQVTM, CDR2 ANQGSEA.

This chain links TRBV6-5 with TRBJ2-7, with TRBD1 identical over 7 bases. CDR3 length: 15 amino acids. Germline CDR1 MNHEY, CDR2 SVGAGI. The V segment lost 2 bases and the J segment 5 bases; nucleotides outside the gene matches: 9. The CDR3 DNA reads as TGTGCCAGCAGTTACACTTGGACAGGAGCCCACGAGCAGTACTTC. The encoded protein is CASSYTWTGAHEQYF.

The V and J genes are TRBV15 and TRBJ2-5; maybe TRBD2 (6 bases). The V end was cut by 0 bases, the J end by 3 bases, with 8 bases between. This CDR3 spans 14 amino acids. The germline gives CDR1 LNHNV, CDR2 YYDKDF (reference sequence). CDR3: CATSRDLAEETQYF. CDR3 nucleotide sequence: TGTGCCACCAGCAGAGATTTAGCGGAAGAGACCCAGTACTTC. Full variable domain (outside the CDR3, taken from reference TRBV15 and TRBJ2-5): DAMVIQNPRYQVTQFGKPVTLSCSQTLNHNVMYWYQQKSSQAPKLLFHYYDKDFNNEADTPDNFQSRRPNTSFCFLDIRSPGLGDTAMYLCATSRDLAEETQYFGPGTRLLVL.

This clonotype was counted a few times. The V gene is TRBV29-1, the J gene TRBJ2-3; 8 bases align to TRBD1. Germline V gene lookup returns CDR1 SQVTM and CDR2 ANQGSEA. The CDR3 has 17 amino acids. J gave up 4 bases and V 1 base, and 13 bases lay outside the gene matches. The CDR3 DNA reads TGCAGCGTTGAAGTCAGGGGGCGCATCCTAAGCGCAGATACGCAGTATTTT. Its protein is CSVEVRGRILSADTQYF.

This clonotype has only a few counts. The V gene is TRBV27, the J gene TRBJ2-7, with TRBD2 identical over 12 bases. With 0 bases clipped from V and 4 bases from J, the junction kept 7 bases outside the gene matches. The CDR3 loop spans 17 amino acids. Germline V gene sequence: CDR1 MNHEY, CDR2 SMNVEV (reference sequence). The CDR3 here is CASSLSVLAGGMYEQYF. The DNA of the CDR3 is TGTGCCAGCAGTTTATCCGTACTAGCGGGAGGAATGTACGAGCAGTACTTC.

The chain has TRBV24-1 and TRBJ1-1; TRBD1 might be the D (5 bases). The CDR3 extends over 15 amino acids. Germline V gene sequence: CDR1 KGHDR, CDR2 SFDVKD. The V end lost 2 bases, the J end lost 0 bases, and 9 bases lay between the germline ends. CDR3 nucleotide sequence: TGTGCCACCAGTGATTCGGGACTCATGAACACTGAAGCTTTCTTT. This encodes CATSDSGLMNTEAFF.

The V call is TRBV28, the J call TRBJ2-7; 7 bases are a match to TRBD2. V lost 3 bases to trimming and J lost 6 bases; unmatched junction nucleotides: 8. CDR3 length: 14 residues. Germline CDR1 is MDHEN and CDR2 is SYDVKM. This CDR3 is CASSFLAGSLEQYF. The CDR3, as DNA: TGTGCCAGCAGTTTTTTAGCGGGTTCCCTCGAGCAGTACTTC.

As DNA, the CDR3 is TGTGCCAGCAGTCCCCGAGGCCAGGGGAACACTGAAGCTTTCTTT. Translated, it gives CASSPRGQGNTEAFF. The gene calls are TRBV6-2 or TRBV6-3 and TRBJ1-1; perhaps TRBD1 as D (5 bases). Trimming shortened V by 5 bases and J by 1 base, and 14 bases separated the two germline ends. The CDR3 is 15 amino acids. The germline V gene encodes CDR1 MNHEY and CDR2 SVGEGT.

The sample holds a few counts of this clonotype. The rearrangement uses TRBV7-2 and TRBJ2-5; D gene ambiguous. The CDR3 spans 13 residues. The V end lost 5 bases, the J end lost 2 bases, and 9 bases lay between the germline ends. The germline gives CDR1 SGHTA, CDR2 FQGNSA. CDR3 sequence reads: CASSLQPQETQYF. The CDR3, as DNA: TGTGCCAGCAGCCTACAGCCACAAGAGACCCAGTACTTC.

The chain recombines TRBV11-1 with TRBJ2-7; 9 positions agree with TRBD1. The germline V gene has CDR1 SGHAT and CDR2 FQDESV (reference sequence). The ends lost 5 bases at V and 5 bases at J; junction bases unmatched: 7. The CDR3 runs to 14 residues. CDR3 DNA sequence: TGTGCCAGCAGCCCGCGGGACAGGGCCCACGAGCAGTACTTC. Translated, it gives CASSPRDRAHEQYF.

The V gene is TRBV29-1, the J gene TRBJ2-1; D may be TRBD2 (5 bases). CDR3 size: 16 residues. Trimming removed 5 bases at V and 0 bases at J, with 17 bases between. Germline CDR1 is SQVTM and CDR2 is ANQGSEA. The CDR3: CSVPPRAGNSYNEQFF. CDR3 bases: TGCAGCGTTCCCCCTCGGGCGGGCAACTCCTACAATGAGCAGTTCTTC.

The V call is TRBV7-2, the J call TRBJ2-1; 7 bases line up with TRBD2. V gave up 1 base and J gave up 4 bases; unmatched junction bases: 7. The germline CDR1 and CDR2 sequences are SGHTA and FQGNSA. This CDR3 is built from 16 residues. The CDR3 loop reads CASSLVSGLGYNEQFF. The DNA for the CDR3 is TGTGCCAGCAGCTTAGTTTCCGGACTAGGGTACAATGAGCAGTTCTTC.

The CDR3 DNA is TGTGCCAGCAGAGGACTAGCGGGAGCGGTCGGGGAGCTGTTTTTT. Protein sequence: CASRGLAGAVGELFF. The gene calls are TRBV2 and TRBJ2-2; 13 bases align to TRBD2. The CDR3 contains 15 residues. J lost 7 bases, V lost 6 bases, and 5 bases had no gene match. Germline V gene sequence: CDR1 SNHLY, CDR2 FYNNEI.